The present TCR beta chain was sequenced within a study of blood T cell repertoires in COVID-19. Background on the study: The cDNA or gDNA used as material had been derived from T cells, B-cell-depleted T cells, or PBMCs.

Original processing notes: For nucleated cells, counts were estimated from reference gene primer amplification. The assay was immunoSEQ multiplex PCR, and TCRdb's table has in-frame clones only and misses some. That table is the source of V, J and clone size, and D and trimming were worked out from the DNA. The sample lists 370,000 or so clones, roughly 80% occurring once. Germline V lookup: CDR1 SGHDT, CDR2 YYEEEE. The V segment lost 4 bases and the J segment 7 bases; nucleotides outside the gene matches: 5. The CDR3 is 14 residues long. The sequencing input was peripheral blood. The receptor was isolated from a human donor with acute or convalescent COVID-19. The donor label of this sample is uncertain. J is TRBJ1-6 and V is TRBV5-6; TRBD1 aligns across 7 bases. This CDR3 is CASSLDRTNSPLHF. The CDR3 DNA is TGTGCCAGCAGCCTGGACAGGACGAATTCACCCCTCCACTTT.